Presented here are 8 T cell receptor beta chains from one specimen sequenced in a study of blood T cells in healthy people across ages. The authors ran a second PCR of roughly 7 to 11 cycles using a sample-barcoded 5' primer and a J-beta primer mix. TCRdb reprocessed the 5' RACE reads with MiXCR, giving one entry per CDR3 protein. The data hold about a million distinct CDR3 sequences, with roughly 51% observed a single time. The material sequenced was blood. The receptors were sampled from a woman aged 60 to 75 in good health.

The chain carries TRBV27 and TRBJ1-4; the D gene is possibly TRBD1 (5 bases). Trimming took 4 bases from V and 14 from J, leaving 20 bases between them. This CDR3 has 14 amino acids. The V gene's germline CDR1 is MNHEY and CDR2 SMNVEV (reference sequence). The CDR3 coding sequence is TGTGCCAGCAGTTCGCTTACAGGAGACTGGGGCCTGTTTTTT. It codes for CASSSLTGDWGLFF.

This clonotype turned up a few times. The chain employs TRBV30 and TRBJ2-2; no reliable D call. Germline CDR1 is GTSNPN and CDR2 is SVGIG (reference sequence). CDR3 length: 15 residues. Trimming shortened V by 0 bases and J by 3 bases, and 11 bases separated the two germline ends. The CDR3 coding sequence is TGTGCCTGGAGTGTAGCACAATCCTACACCGGGGAGCTGTTTTTT. Its protein is CAWSVAQSYTGELFF.

This clonotype was seen once. The chain has TRBV3-1 and TRBJ2-5, with 12 bases matching TRBD2. This CDR3 has 18 amino acids. CDR1 and CDR2 from the germline V gene are LGHDT and YNNKEL (reference sequence). J gave up 5 bases and V 2 bases, and 12 bases lay outside the gene matches. The CDR3 nucleotides read TGTGCCAGCAGCCAAAGTATTCTAGCGGGAGGGCCAGGGGAGACCCAGTACTTC. Its translation: CASSQSILAGGPGETQYF.

The CDR3 DNA follows: TGTGCCAGCAGCTTAGACCGCAGGGGGCGCGGACAAGAGACCCAGTACTTC. This encodes CASSLDRRGRGQETQYF. This chain uses TRBV7-9 with TRBJ2-5; 8 bases fit TRBD1. This CDR3 spans 17 amino acids. V shed 1 base and J 2 bases; nucleotides not matched to a gene: 9. Germline V gives CDR1 SEHNR, CDR2 FQNEAQ (reference sequence).

The chain is built from TRBV3-1 and TRBJ2-1; D is possibly TRBD1 (5 bases). V lost 3 bases and J lost 5, with 11 bases in between. This CDR3 has 14 amino acids. From germline, CDR1 is LGHDT and CDR2 YNNKEL (reference sequence). The CDR3 DNA follows: TGTGCCAGCAGCCAGAGACAGACCAACAATGAGCAGTTCTTC. Translation gives CASSQRQTNNEQFF.

Turning to this clonotype: At one boundary the junction diverges from the germline segment, which might be a read error. The chain has TRBV5-6 and TRBJ2-5; TRBD1 or TRBD2 may be the D gene (5 bases each). This CDR3 spans 13 amino acids. Germline V gene lookup returns CDR1 SGHDT and CDR2 YYEEEE. CDR3 sequence reads: CAGSPLEGETQYF. The DNA for the CDR3 is TGTGCCGGCAGCCCCCTAGAGGGGGAGACCCAGTACTTC.

To note about this clonotype: A much bigger clone sits one base away, suggesting this may be a read error. The chain uses TRBV7-2 and TRBJ2-5, with 8 bases lining up with TRBD1. The V segment lost 5 bases and the J segment 4 bases; nucleotides outside the gene matches: 9. CDR3 length: 15 residues. Germline CDR1 is SGHTA and CDR2 is FQGNSA. CDR3 in amino acids: CTSSLDRGVGETQYF. In DNA form, the CDR3 reads TGTACCAGCAGCCTAGACAGGGGAGTAGGAGAGACCCAGTACTTC.

Only one count was recorded for this clonotype. Germline and junction disagree at one end, which may indicate a read error. This CDR3 reads CVSSVSGRNEQYF. CDR3 coding DNA: TGTGTCAGCAGTGTCAGCGGGAGAAACGAGCAGTACTTC. This sequence joins TRBV25-1 and TRBJ2-7; 8 nucleotides line up with TRBD2. CDR3 length: 13 amino acids. CDR1 and CDR2 from the germline V gene are MGHDK and SYGVNS.